Below are 18 T cell receptor beta chains sequenced from a single sample in a study of blood T cell repertoires in COVID-19. Here immunoSEQ multiplex PCR was the method, and the copy in TCRdb shows in-frame clones only, minus some. The table records approximately 210,000 clones, around 80% of them present only once. The sample comprised peripheral blood. These receptor sequences come from a man between 25 and 39 years old with active or convalescent COVID-19.

The chain couples TRBV24-1 to TRBJ1-2; D gene ambiguous. The CDR3 totals 11 residues. V was pared by 3 bases and J by 8 bases, with 6 bases between. CDR1 KGHDR and CDR2 SFDVKD come from the germline V gene. For the CDR3, the DNA is TGTGCCACCAGTGATCTCGTAGGCTACACCTTC. It encodes CATSDLVGYTF.

The rearrangement links TRBV5-4 to TRBJ2-1; 7 bases fit TRBD1. This CDR3 is 14 amino acids long. The trim removed 4 bases at V and 5 bases at J, leaving 6 bases unmatched. Looked up from germline, CDR1 is SGHNT and CDR2 is YYREEE (reference sequence). CDR3 amino acids: CASSPGQNDNEQFF. The CDR3 DNA reads as TGTGCCAGCAGCCCGGGACAGAATGACAATGAGCAGTTCTTC.

This chain uses TRBV21-1 with TRBJ2-1; the table's D gene call, TRBD2, was not cross checked with the DNA. TRBV21-1 is a pseudogene. This CDR3 has 18 residues. As DNA, the CDR3 is TGTGCCAGCCCCCGACGGGGTAGCGGGAGCCAGACTTACAATGAGCAGTTCTTC. Its protein is CASPRRGSGSQTYNEQFF.

The chain links TRBV4-1 to TRBJ1-1, with D tentatively TRBD1 (6 bases). CDR1 MGHRA and CDR2 YSYEKL come from the germline V gene. Trimming took 4 bases from V and 13 from J, leaving 19 bases between them. This CDR3 region has 13 residues. DNA for the CDR3: TGCGCCAGCAGCCGAAGCAACACAGGGTTTGTTTTCTTT. It codes for CASSRSNTGFVFF.

This clone was observed once. The genes are TRBV24-1 and TRBJ2-1, with D maybe TRBD1 (6 bases). The CDR3 extends over 16 amino acids. Germline assignment: CDR1 KGHDR and CDR2 SFDVKD. The V end lost 3 bases, the J end lost 0 bases, and 11 bases lay between the germline ends. The CDR3 reads CATSDIQTGSYNEQFF. The CDR3 region has the DNA TGTGCCACCAGTGATATCCAGACAGGCTCCTACAATGAGCAGTTCTTC.

The CDR3 bases are TGTGCCAGCAAAGACAGGGACACCGGGGAGCTGTTTTTT. It is translated as CASKDRDTGELFF. This chain connects TRBV6-4 to TRBJ2-2; 7 positions match TRBD1. The CDR3 runs to 13 residues. J gave up 3 bases and V 7 bases, and 2 bases lay outside the gene matches. Per germline, CDR1 MRHNA and CDR2 SNTAGT.

The chain joins TRBV6-1 to TRBJ2-3, with TRBD2 matching over 14 bases. With V trimmed by 3 bases and J by 8 bases, 1 base remained unmatched. This CDR3 has 14 amino acids. Germline V gene sequence: CDR1 MNHNS, CDR2 SASEGT. The DNA for the CDR3 is TGTGCCAGCAGTGAGACTAGCGGGGGGGCTACGCAGTATTTT. It translates to CASSETSGGATQYF.

A single count supports this clone. The gene calls are TRBV19 and TRBJ1-5, with unresolved D. Germline values: CDR1 LNHDA, CDR2 SQIVND (reference sequence). This CDR3 has 13 residues. V was shortened by 9 bases and J by 9 bases, with 18 bases between the two germline ends. The DNA of the CDR3 is TGTGCCAGCTCCGGCGGGGTGTATGGGCCCCAGCATTTT. Its translation is CASSGGVYGPQHF. Full variable domain (remainder filled in from reference TRBV19 and TRBJ1-5): DGGITQSPKYLFRKEGQNVTLSCEQNLNHDAMYWYRQDPGQGLRLIYYSQIVNDFQKGDIAEGYSVSREKKESFPLTVTSAQKNPTAFYLCASSGGVYGPQHFGDGTRLSIL.

This clone occurred many times. The J gene is TRBJ1-1, the V gene TRBV20-1; unclear D gene. Trimming left V 3 bases short and J 4 bases short, with 15 bases between. The CDR3 spans 14 residues. The germline gives CDR1 DFQATT, CDR2 SNEGSKA (reference sequence). The CDR3 is CSASPPVEVTEAFF. CDR3 nucleotides: TGCAGTGCTAGTCCGCCAGTCGAAGTCACTGAAGCTTTCTTT.

V and J are TRBV6-2 or TRBV6-3 and TRBJ2-5, with D maybe TRBD2 (6 bases). The V end was cut by 4 bases, the J end by 0 bases, with 21 bases between. Germline V CDR1 and CDR2: MNHEY, SVGEGT. The CDR3 consists of 18 residues. This CDR3 is CASSSPTTPGLNQETQYF. DNA for the CDR3: TGTGCCAGCAGTTCACCGACTACCCCGGGACTGAACCAAGAGACCCAGTACTTC.

Comments on this clone: The sample holds other DNA sequences that translate to the same CDR3. The rearrangement uses TRBV12-3 or TRBV12-4 and TRBJ1-2; D unclear. Trimming removed 1 base from V and 3 bases from J, with 6 bases in between. The CDR3 is 13 amino acids. The CDR3: CASSLGSYYGYTF. The CDR3 DNA reads as TGTGCCAGCAGTTTAGGCAGTTACTATGGCTACACCTTC.

In this sample, this clone turned up many times. The chain carries TRBV21-1 and TRBJ2-1; the D call of TRBD1 is as the table states it, not checked on the DNA. TRBV21-1 constitutes a pseudogene. This CDR3 region has 15 residues. For the CDR3, the DNA is TGTGCCAGCAGCCCGACAGGGGGAACCTACAATGAGCAGTTCTTC. It translates to CASSPTGGTYNEQFF.

The rearrangement links TRBV19 to TRBJ1-6, with a weak D call TRBD1 (5 bases). V lost 4 bases and J lost 10, with 11 bases in between. The CDR3 sequence is 13 residues long. Germline V gene data show CDR1 as LNHDA and CDR2 as SQIVND (reference sequence). CDR3 nucleotides: TGTGCCAGTAGTAGCAGGGTAAGCTCACCCCTCCACTTT. As protein: CASSSRVSSPLHF.

The rearrangement joins TRBV4-1 to TRBJ2-1; 7 bases match TRBD1. CDR3 size: 14 residues. CDR1 and CDR2 from the germline V gene are MGHRA and YSYEKL. With V trimmed by 4 bases and J by 11 bases, 11 bases remained unmatched. The CDR3 coding sequence is TGCGCCAGCAGCCCTCAGTTATTGGACAGGAAGCAGTTCTTC. Translating gives CASSPQLLDRKQFF.

CDR3 loop: CASSQLGVREQYF. In DNA, the CDR3 is TGTGCCAGCAGCCAACTCGGGGTACGAGAGCAGTACTTC. The gene calls are TRBV3-1 (or the pseudogene TRBV3-2) and TRBJ2-7; D is perhaps TRBD2 (5 bases). Trimming cost V 2 bases and J 7 bases, with 12 bases left between them. This CDR3 is 13 amino acids long. CDR1 and CDR2 (germline): LGHDT, YNNKEL (reference sequence).

V gene TRBV9 combines with J gene TRBJ1-1; 9 nucleotides match TRBD1. With V trimmed by 3 bases and J by 5 bases, 8 bases remained unmatched. Germline CDR1 reads SGDLS; CDR2 reads YYNGEE. The length of the CDR3 is 15 residues. CDR3 in DNA: TGTGCCAGCAGCGCCCAGACAGGGGGGGGAACTGAAGCTTTCTTT. It encodes CASSAQTGGGTEAFF.

This chain links TRBV4-3 with TRBJ2-1; D perhaps matches TRBD2 (7 bases). Germline CDR1 reads LGHNA; CDR2 reads YSLEER. V was clipped by 0 bases and J by 2 bases, with 8 bases between them. This CDR3 is built from 15 residues. CDR3 loop: CASSQERGPYNEQFF. The CDR3 region has the DNA TGCGCCAGCAGCCAAGAGCGGGGGCCCTACAATGAGCAGTTCTTC.

A few counts support this clone. CDR3 amino acids: CASSLGGGLEEKLFF. For the CDR3, the DNA is TGTGCCAGCAGCTTGGGAGGGGGCCTAGAGGAAAAACTGTTTTTT. V usage is TRBV5-8 and J usage is TRBJ1-4; 7 bases are a match to TRBD1. Looked up from germline, CDR1 is SGHTS and CDR2 is YDEGEE. The V and J ends lost 0 bases and 8 bases, in that order; junction bases with no gene match: 7. This CDR3 is 15 amino acids long.